The clone carrying this T cell receptor beta chain was observed once. The data were taken from a study of blood T cell repertoires in COVID-19. In the study overall: From T cells, B-cell-depleted T cells, or PBMCs came the material, which was cDNA or gDNA.

Enrolled during active infection, Seattle patients were then followed longitudinally. TCRdb's table, derived via immunoSEQ multiplex PCR, lists solely in-frame clones and lacks some. This repertoire shows under 95,000 clones, 90% to 95% found once; its top ten account for just over 2.5%. This CDR3 contains 14 residues. Looked up from germline, CDR1 is SGDLS and CDR2 is YYNGEE. Germline trimming cut 4 bases from V and 9 bases from J; bases unmatched to any gene: 7. The chain uses TRBV9 and TRBJ1-5, with 10 bases that match TRBD1. Sample: peripheral blood. The TCR originated in a man aged 50 to 59 with COVID-19, enrolled during active disease. The CDR3 spells CASSTGQGTGPQHF. As DNA, the CDR3 is TGTGCCAGCAGCACGGGACAGGGGACCGGGCCCCAGCATTTT.